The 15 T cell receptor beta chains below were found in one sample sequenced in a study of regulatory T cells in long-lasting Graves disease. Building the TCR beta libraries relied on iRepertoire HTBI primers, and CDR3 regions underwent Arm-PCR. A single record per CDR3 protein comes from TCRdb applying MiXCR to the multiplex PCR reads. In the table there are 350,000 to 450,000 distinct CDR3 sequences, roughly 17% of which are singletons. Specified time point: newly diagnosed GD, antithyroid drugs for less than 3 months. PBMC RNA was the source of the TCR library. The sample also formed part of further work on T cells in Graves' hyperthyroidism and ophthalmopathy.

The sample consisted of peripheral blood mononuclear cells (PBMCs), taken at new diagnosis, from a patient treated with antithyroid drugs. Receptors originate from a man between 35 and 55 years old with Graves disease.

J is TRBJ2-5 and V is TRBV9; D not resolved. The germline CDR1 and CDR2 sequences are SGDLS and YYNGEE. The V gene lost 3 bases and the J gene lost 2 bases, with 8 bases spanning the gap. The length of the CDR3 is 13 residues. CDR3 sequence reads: CASSEGPQETQYF. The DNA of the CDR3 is TGTGCCAGCAGCGAAGGGCCTCAAGAGACCCAGTACTTC.

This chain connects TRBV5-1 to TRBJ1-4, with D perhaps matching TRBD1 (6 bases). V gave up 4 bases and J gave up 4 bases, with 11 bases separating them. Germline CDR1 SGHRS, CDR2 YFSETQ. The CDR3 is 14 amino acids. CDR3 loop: CASSLTGNNEKLFF. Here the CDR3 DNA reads TGCGCCAGCAGCCTGACAGGAAATAATGAAAAACTGTTTTTT.

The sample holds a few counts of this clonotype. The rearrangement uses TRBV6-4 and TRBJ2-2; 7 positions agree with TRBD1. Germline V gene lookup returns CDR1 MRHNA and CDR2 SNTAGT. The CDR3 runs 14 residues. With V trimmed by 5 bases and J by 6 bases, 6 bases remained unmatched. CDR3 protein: CASSYPGTAGELFF. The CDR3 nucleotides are TGTGCCAGCAGTTACCCCGGGACAGCCGGGGAGCTGTTTTTT.

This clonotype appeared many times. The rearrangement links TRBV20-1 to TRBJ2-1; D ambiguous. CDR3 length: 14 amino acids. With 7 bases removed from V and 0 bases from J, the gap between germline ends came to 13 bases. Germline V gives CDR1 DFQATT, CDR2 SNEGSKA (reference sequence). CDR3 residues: CSVYLLSSYNEQFF. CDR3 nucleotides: TGCAGTGTTTACCTCCTGAGCTCCTACAATGAGCAGTTCTTC.

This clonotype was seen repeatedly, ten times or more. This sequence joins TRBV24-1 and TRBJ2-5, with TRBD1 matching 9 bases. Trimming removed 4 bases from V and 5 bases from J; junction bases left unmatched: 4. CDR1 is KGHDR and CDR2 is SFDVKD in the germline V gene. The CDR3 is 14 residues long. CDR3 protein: CATSDDRGLETQYF. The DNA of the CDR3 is TGTGCCACCAGTGACGACAGGGGGTTGGAGACCCAGTACTTC.

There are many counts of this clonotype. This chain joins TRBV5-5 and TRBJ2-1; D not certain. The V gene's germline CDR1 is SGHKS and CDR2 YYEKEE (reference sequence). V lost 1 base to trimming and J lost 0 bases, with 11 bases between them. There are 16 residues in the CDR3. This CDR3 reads CASSLFRPFSYNEQFF. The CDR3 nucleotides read TGTGCCAGCAGCTTGTTTAGGCCCTTCTCCTACAATGAGCAGTTCTTC.

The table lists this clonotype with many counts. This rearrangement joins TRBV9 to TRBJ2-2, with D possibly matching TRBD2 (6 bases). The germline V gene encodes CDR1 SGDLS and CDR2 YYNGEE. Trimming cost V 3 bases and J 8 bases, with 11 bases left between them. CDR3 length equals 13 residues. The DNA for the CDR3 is TGTGCCAGCAGCGGACTAGTCGGTGGGGAGCTGTTTTTT. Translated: CASSGLVGGELFF.

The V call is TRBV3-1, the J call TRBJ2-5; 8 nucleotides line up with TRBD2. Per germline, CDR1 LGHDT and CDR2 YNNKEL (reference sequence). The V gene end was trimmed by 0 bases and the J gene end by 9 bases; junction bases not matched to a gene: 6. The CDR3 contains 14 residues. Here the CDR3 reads CASSQENGRASQYF. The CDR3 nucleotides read TGTGCCAGCAGCCAAGAGAACGGGAGGGCCTCCCAGTACTTC.

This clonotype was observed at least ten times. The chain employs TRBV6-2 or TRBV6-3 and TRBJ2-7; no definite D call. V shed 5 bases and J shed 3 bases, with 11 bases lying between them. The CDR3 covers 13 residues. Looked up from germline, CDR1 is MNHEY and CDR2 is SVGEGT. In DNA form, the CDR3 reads TGTGCCAGCAGTCGTTTCCTAGACTACGAGCAGTACTTC. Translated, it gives CASSRFLDYEQYF.

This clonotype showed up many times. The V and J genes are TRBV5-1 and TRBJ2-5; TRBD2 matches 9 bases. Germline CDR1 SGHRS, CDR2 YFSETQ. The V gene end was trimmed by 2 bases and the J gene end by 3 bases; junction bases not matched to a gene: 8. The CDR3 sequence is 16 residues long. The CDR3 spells CASSLMLGGGEETQYF. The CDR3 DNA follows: TGCGCCAGCAGCTTAATGCTGGGCGGGGGGGAAGAGACCCAGTACTTC.

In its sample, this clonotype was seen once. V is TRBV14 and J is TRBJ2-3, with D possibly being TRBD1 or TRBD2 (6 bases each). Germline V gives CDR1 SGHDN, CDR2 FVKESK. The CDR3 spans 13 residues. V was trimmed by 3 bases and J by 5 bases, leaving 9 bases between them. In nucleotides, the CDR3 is TGTGCCAGCAGCCAGGGGGGCGGAGATACGCAGTATTTT. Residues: CASSQGGGDTQYF.

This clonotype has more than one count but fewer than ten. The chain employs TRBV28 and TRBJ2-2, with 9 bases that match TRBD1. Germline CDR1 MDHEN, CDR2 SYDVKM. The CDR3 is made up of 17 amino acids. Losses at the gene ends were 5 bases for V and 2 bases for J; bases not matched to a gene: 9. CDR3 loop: CASSPRTGERNTGELFF. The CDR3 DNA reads TGTGCCAGCAGTCCTCGGACAGGGGAGCGTAACACCGGGGAGCTGTTTTTT.

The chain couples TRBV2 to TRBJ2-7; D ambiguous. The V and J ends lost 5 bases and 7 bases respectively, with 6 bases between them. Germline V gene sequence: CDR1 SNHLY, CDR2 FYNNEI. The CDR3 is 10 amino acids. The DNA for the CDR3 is TGTGCCAGCAGTATAACAGAGCAGTACTTC. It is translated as CASSITEQYF.

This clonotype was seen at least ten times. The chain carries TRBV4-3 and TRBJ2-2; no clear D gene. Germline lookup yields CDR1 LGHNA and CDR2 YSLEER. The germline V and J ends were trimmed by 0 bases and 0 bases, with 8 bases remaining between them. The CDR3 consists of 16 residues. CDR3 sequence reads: CASSQEVYANTGELFF. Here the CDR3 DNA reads TGCGCCAGCAGCCAAGAGGTTTACGCGAACACCGGGGAGCTGTTTTTT.

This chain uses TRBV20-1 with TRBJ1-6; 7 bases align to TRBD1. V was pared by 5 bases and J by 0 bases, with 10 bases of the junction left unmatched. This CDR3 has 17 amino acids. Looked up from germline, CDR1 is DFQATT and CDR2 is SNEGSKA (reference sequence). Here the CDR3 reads CSASGQVQSSYNSPLHF. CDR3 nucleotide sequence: TGCAGTGCTTCCGGACAGGTCCAGAGCTCCTATAATTCACCCCTCCACTTT.